Below are 20 T cell receptor beta chains sequenced from a single sample in a study of cytomegalovirus exposure and HLA in healthy donors. PCR involved 60 Vbeta and 13 Jbeta primers. Assay: immunoSEQ multiplex PCR; the TCRdb copy retains only in-frame clones and omits some. This sample has 150,000 to 200,000 clones, with around 80% found just once. Sequenced sample: PBMCs. The source of these receptors is a human donor in good health.

The chain uses TRBV5-1 and TRBJ2-3, with D maybe TRBD2 (6 bases). CDR3 length: 13 amino acids. The V end lost 4 bases, the J end lost 4 bases, and 10 bases lay between the germline ends. CDR1 is SGHRS and CDR2 is YFSETQ in the germline V gene. The CDR3 DNA sequence: TGCGCCAGCAGCGGAGGGACCCCAGATACGCAGTATTTT. This sequence encodes CASSGGTPDTQYF.

This sequence joins TRBV29-1 and TRBJ2-4; D gene ambiguous. Germline loops: CDR1 SQVTM, CDR2 ANQGSEA. The CDR3 is made up of 14 amino acids. Trimming removed 3 bases from V and 0 bases from J, with 9 bases in between. CDR3 sequence: CSVDSPVAKNIQYF. The CDR3 bases are TGCAGCGTTGACTCCCCGGTAGCCAAAAACATTCAGTACTTC.

This clone was seen a single time. The rearrangement links TRBV11-3 to TRBJ2-2, with TRBD1 matching over 9 bases. This CDR3 comprises 15 residues. Germline assignment: CDR1 SGHNT and CDR2 YENEEA. V trimming: 3 bases; J trimming: 4 bases; junction bases outside the gene matches: 3. The CDR3 protein is CASSFRTGATGELFF. In nucleotides, the CDR3 is TGTGCCAGCAGCTTTAGGACAGGGGCCACCGGGGAGCTGTTTTTT.

The chain links TRBV10-2 to TRBJ1-3; tentatively, D is TRBD1 (5 bases). The V end was cut by 4 bases, the J end by 8 bases, with 15 bases between. Germline CDR1 and CDR2: WSHSY and SAAADI. There are 14 residues in the CDR3. Written as DNA, the CDR3 is TGCGCCAGCAGTGTTCAGGGTGGTGTCGACACCATATATTTT. Translation gives CASSVQGGVDTIYF.

This chain links TRBV9 with TRBJ2-7, with 13 bases matching TRBD2. The CDR3 has 17 amino acids. The J segment lost 5 bases and the V segment lost 3 bases, leaving 11 bases of the junction unmatched. Germline values: CDR1 SGDLS, CDR2 YYNGEE. The CDR3 coding sequence is TGTGCCAGCAGCGGTTGGACTAGCGGGGGAGGATTCAACGAGCAGTACTTC. Translation gives CASSGWTSGGGFNEQYF.

V is TRBV18 and J is TRBJ1-1; D perhaps matches TRBD1 (6 bases). The CDR3 loop spans 13 amino acids. Germline V CDR1 and CDR2: KGHSH, LQKENI. Trimming took 1 base from V and 6 from J, leaving 9 bases between them. CDR3 amino acids: CASSPQGGAEAFF. CDR3 bases: TGTGCCAGCTCACCACAAGGGGGTGCTGAAGCTTTCTTT.

V is TRBV9 and J is TRBJ2-1, with D perhaps TRBD2 (7 bases). The CDR3 has 15 amino acids. Germline V gene lookup returns CDR1 SGDLS and CDR2 YYNGEE. V was trimmed by 3 bases and J by 3 bases, leaving 13 bases between them. The CDR3 sequence: CASSAEGGGYNEQFF. CDR3 sequence (DNA): TGTGCCAGCAGCGCAGAGGGGGGGGGCTACAATGAGCAGTTCTTC.

The DNA of the CDR3 is TGTGCCAGCAGCCAACAGGGTAATTCACCCCTCCACTTT. Its translation: CASSQQGNSPLHF. This chain uses TRBV4-2 with TRBJ1-6; D may be TRBD1 (5 bases). This CDR3 is 13 amino acids long. The germline V gene encodes CDR1 LGHNA and CDR2 YNFKEQ. With 2 bases removed from V and 6 bases from J, the gap between germline ends came to 5 bases.

V gene TRBV19 combines with J gene TRBJ2-7, with 7 bases identical to TRBD1. The CDR3 is made up of 12 amino acids. Germline CDR1 is LNHDA and CDR2 is SQIVND (reference sequence). Losses at the gene ends were 4 bases for V and 3 bases for J; bases not matched to a gene: 0. CDR3 in DNA: TGTGCCAGTAGTAGGGACAGCTACGAGCAGTACTTC. As protein: CASSRDSYEQYF. The full variable domain, with the rest looked up from reference TRBV19 and TRBJ2-7, is DGGITQSPKYLFRKEGQNVTLSCEQNLNHDAMYWYRQDPGQGLRLIYYSQIVNDFQKGDIAEGYSVSREKKESFPLTVTSAQKNPTAFYLCASSRDSYEQYFGPGTRLTVT.

The chain employs TRBV5-1 and TRBJ2-2, with D possibly matching TRBD2 (5 bases). Trimming removed 0 bases at V and 4 bases at J, with 16 bases between. CDR1 and CDR2 from the germline V gene are SGHRS and YFSETQ. The CDR3 length is 17 residues. The CDR3 loop reads CASSLAETARGTGELFF. The CDR3 DNA reads TGCGCCAGCAGCTTGGCGGAGACGGCTCGGGGCACCGGGGAGCTGTTTTTT.

Concerning this clone itself: One end of the junction is discordant with germline, which a read error may explain. The DNA of the CDR3 is TGTTCCAGCAGTTCCACAGGGTTTGGGAAGTCTGGGGCCAACGTCCTGACTTTC. Translation gives CSSSSTGFGKSGANVLTF. This chain uses TRBV7-9 with TRBJ2-6; TRBD1 is a possible D gene (6 bases). The length of the CDR3 is 18 residues. In germline, CDR1 is SEHNR, CDR2 FQNEAQ (reference sequence).

The CDR3 DNA is TGTGCCAGCAGCTTAGAAGGGACAGGATCCGAGCAGTACTTC. Protein: CASSLEGTGSEQYF. This sequence joins TRBV7-6 and TRBJ2-7, with 8 nucleotides matching TRBD1. Germline CDR1 is SGHVS and CDR2 is FNYEAQ. The CDR3 runs 14 residues. V shed 1 base, J shed 6 bases, and the junction held 5 bases outside the gene matches.

The CDR3 is CASSLYRAITGELFF. DNA of the CDR3: TGCGCCAGCAGCTTGTACAGGGCGATCACCGGGGAGCTGTTTTTT. This chain uses TRBV5-1 with TRBJ2-2; weak D call: TRBD1 (6 bases). The CDR3 has 15 residues. Trimming stripped 1 base from V and 4 bases from J, with 11 bases between. From germline, CDR1 is SGHRS and CDR2 YFSETQ.

The rearrangement uses TRBV7-9 and TRBJ2-5, with D possibly TRBD1 on 6 matching bases. V was trimmed by 5 bases and J by 7 bases, leaving 17 bases between them. CDR3 length: 14 amino acids. The V gene's germline CDR1 is SEHNR and CDR2 FQNEAQ (reference sequence). The CDR3 bases are TGTGCCAGCAGCCCCCCGACAGGATTGGGGACCCAGTACTTC. This sequence encodes CASSPPTGLGTQYF.

This clone was observed a handful of times. The V and J genes are TRBV29-1 and TRBJ1-2, with 8 bases identical to TRBD1. J lost 8 bases, V lost 3 bases, and 8 bases had no gene match. The CDR3 loop spans 13 amino acids. From germline, CDR1 is SQVTM and CDR2 ANQGSEA. CDR3 residues: CSVDRTGSKGYTF. As DNA, the CDR3 is TGCAGCGTTGACCGGACAGGGAGTAAAGGCTACACCTTC.

This chain connects TRBV5-1 to TRBJ1-4; 9 nucleotides agree with TRBD1. This CDR3 has 15 residues. Germline V CDR1 and CDR2: SGHRS, YFSETQ. With 3 bases clipped from V and 7 bases from J, the junction kept 7 bases outside the gene matches. Here the CDR3 reads CASSSWTGEAEKLFF. The CDR3 nucleotides read TGCGCCAGCAGCTCCTGGACAGGGGAGGCTGAAAAACTGTTTTTT. The full variable domain, in which reference TRBV5-1 and TRBJ1-4 provide the parts outside the CDR3, is KAGVTQTPRYLIKTRGQQVTLSCSPISGHRSVSWYQQTPGQGLQFLFEYFSETQRNKGNFPGRFSGRQFSNSRSEMNVSTLELGDSALYLCASSSWTGEAEKLFFGSGTQLSVL.

This clone was seen a few times. This chain joins TRBV5-1 and TRBJ1-6; 7 bases map to TRBD1. Germline CDR1 SGHRS, CDR2 YFSETQ. This CDR3 comprises 15 residues. Trimming cost V 4 bases and J 7 bases; bases outside gene matches: 8. The CDR3 nucleotides are TGCGCCAGCAGCGCAGAGACAGGGAGGAATTCACCCCTCCACTTT. It is translated as CASSAETGRNSPLHF.

This rearrangement joins TRBV12-5 to TRBJ1-1; perhaps TRBD1 as D (6 bases). The V and J ends lost 4 bases and 3 bases respectively, with 15 bases between them. The germline V gene encodes CDR1 LGHNT and CDR2 FRNRAP. CDR3 length: 15 residues. CDR3 residues: CASGWTWGPYTEAFF. The CDR3 DNA reads TGTGCTAGTGGTTGGACCTGGGGGCCTTACACTGAAGCTTTCTTT.

The chain has TRBV4-2 and TRBJ2-2; D is possibly TRBD2 (5 bases). Germline loops: CDR1 LGHNA, CDR2 YNFKEQ. The CDR3 totals 15 residues. V was shortened by 1 base and J by 5 bases, with 11 bases between the two germline ends. The CDR3 spells CASSQARGWTGELFF. For the CDR3, the DNA is TGTGCCAGCAGCCAAGCCCGGGGATGGACCGGGGAGCTGTTTTTT.

This clone was recorded once. CDR3 bases: TGTGCCAGCAGCGATAGCGGGGGGAAGCAGTACTTC. As protein: CASSDSGGKQYF. The chain couples TRBV13 to TRBJ2-7; 10 bases map to TRBD2. V trimming: 5 bases; J trimming: 8 bases; junction bases outside the gene matches: 3. This CDR3 comprises 12 residues. Germline CDR1 reads PRHDT; CDR2 reads FYEKMQ (reference sequence).